This T cell receptor beta chain was identified in a study of blood T cell repertoires in COVID-19. Clones were sequenced by immunoSEQ multiplex PCR, and TCRdb holds only the in-frame ones, with some missing. The repertoire consists of fewer than 150,000 clones, with roughly nine tenths occurring once and the leading ten covering about 8%. V lost 7 bases and J lost 7, with 18 bases in between. CDR3 size: 14 residues. Germline values: CDR1 SGHAT, CDR2 FQDESV (reference sequence). The sequencing sample was made of peripheral blood. This clonotype originated in a man in his 70s who had recovered from COVID-19. The chain couples TRBV11-1 to TRBJ2-3; D possibly corresponds to TRBD2 (5 bases). The CDR3 is CASTRTSIGNTQYF. In DNA form, the CDR3 reads TGTGCCAGCACCCGGACTTCGATTGGGAATACGCAGTATTTT.